This paragraph covers one TCR beta chain sequence. The antigen is unknown. The sample belongs to a study of T cell responses to AZD1222 COVID-19 vaccine. Study observations and caveats: In the spike-specific TCR repertoire, nearly half reportedly target unmutated variant regions. There were mostly white British donors and more females than males, and clonal diversity was possibly underestimated. After two AZD1222 doses, spike-specific TCR breadth and depth rose versus day 0.

The germline V and J ends were trimmed by 4 bases and 4 bases, with 17 bases remaining between them. Germline values: CDR1 SGHVS, CDR2 FQNEAQ. The CDR3 extends over 16 amino acids. Clones were read by immunoSEQ multiplex PCR, and TCRdb kept only the in-frame ones, dropping some. The data contain about 89,000 clones, 89% of them seen just once; the ten biggest clones take up approximately 5%. The receptor was isolated from an adult who received the AZD1222 COVID-19 vaccine. This sample comprised peripheral blood, obtained 28 days after the second AZD1222 dose. V and J are TRBV7-8 and TRBJ2-1, with no clear D. This chain's CDR3 is CASSYDRIPPYNEQFF. The CDR3 DNA sequence: TGTGCCAGCAGCTACGACCGAATTCCCCCGTACAATGAGCAGTTCTTC.